The 10 T cell receptor beta chains below were found in one sample sequenced in a study of response to subunit inactivated influenza vaccine. TCRdb independently ran MiXCR on the RT-PCR reads; one entry per CDR3 protein. The sample lists about 300,000 distinct CDR3 sequences, 22% occurring once. The source material was PBMCs from blood, sampled about 20 months after vaccination. The receptors come from a man aged 50-75 years who received an inactivated influenza vaccine.

This clonotype was counted a few times. The chain couples TRBV27 to TRBJ2-3; possibly TRBD1 or TRBD2 for D (5 bases each). V lost 6 bases and J 3 bases, leaving 16 bases between the germline ends. CDR1 MNHEY and CDR2 SMNVEV come from the germline V gene (reference sequence). The CDR3 consists of 15 residues. The CDR3 DNA follows: TGTGCCAGCAGCAGGGACCGCCAACCAACAGATACGCAGTATTTT. The encoded protein is CASSRDRQPTDTQYF.

This clonotype was observed at least ten times. The CDR3 DNA follows: TGTGCCAGCAGCCAAGGGACAGGGGCCTACGAGCAGTACTTC. Its protein is CASSQGTGAYEQYF. V is TRBV3-1 and J is TRBJ2-7, with 9 bases matching TRBD1. CDR3 length: 14 residues. Trimming at V came to 1 base and at J to 2 bases, leaving 0 bases not matched to a gene. CDR1 and CDR2 (germline): LGHDT, YNNKEL (reference sequence).

The table lists this clonotype with a few counts. The V gene is TRBV2, the J gene TRBJ2-1; 11 positions match TRBD2. CDR3 size: 15 residues. The ends lost 5 bases at V and 7 bases at J; junction bases unmatched: 7. From germline, CDR1 is SNHLY and CDR2 FYNNEI. CDR3 residues: CASSLAGGPANEQFF. The CDR3 DNA is TGTGCCAGCAGTTTAGCGGGAGGGCCGGCAAATGAGCAGTTCTTC.

This clonotype was counted only a few times. The chain couples TRBV10-3 to TRBJ2-1; D is unresolved. V dropped 3 bases and J dropped 9 bases, with 18 bases sitting between them. CDR1 and CDR2 from the germline V gene are ENHRY and SYGVKD. CDR3 length equals 15 residues. The CDR3: CAISDFDLSLGEQFF. CDR3 nucleotides: TGTGCCATCAGTGATTTCGATCTTAGCTTAGGTGAGCAGTTCTTC.

The sample holds many counts of this clonotype. The chain has TRBV20-1 and TRBJ1-2; a weak D match, TRBD1 (6 bases). The CDR3 spans 13 residues. Deletions cut 0 bases from V and 8 bases from J, with 13 bases between. Germline-derived CDR1 and CDR2 are DFQATT and SNEGSKA (reference sequence). As DNA, the CDR3 is TGCAGTGCTAGAGATTTACAGGGTTTGGGCTACACCTTC. It specifies CSARDLQGLGYTF.

The V and J genes are TRBV2 and TRBJ1-2; 7 nucleotides align to TRBD1. The CDR3 runs to 15 residues. V shed 7 bases and J 6 bases; nucleotides not matched to a gene: 14. Germline V lookup: CDR1 SNHLY, CDR2 FYNNEI. For the CDR3, the DNA is TGTGCCAGCATGGATGGACAGGCGTTCTGGAATGGCTACACCTTC. Its translation: CASMDGQAFWNGYTF.

There are a few counts of this clonotype. The chain links TRBV4-3 to TRBJ2-5; D not certain. Per germline, CDR1 LGHNA and CDR2 YSLEER. Deletions cut 1 base from V and 1 base from J, with 4 bases between. There are 13 residues in the CDR3. The CDR3 DNA sequence: TGCGCCAGCAGCCAAGTCCTCCAAGAGACCCAGTACTTC. Translated, it gives CASSQVLQETQYF.

This clonotype was seen repeatedly, ten times or more. The rearrangement links TRBV7-8 to TRBJ1-2; 7 bases map to TRBD1. The CDR3 has 16 residues. The germline gives CDR1 SGHVS, CDR2 FQNEAQ. Losses at the gene ends were 6 bases for V and 4 bases for J; bases not matched to a gene: 14. The CDR3 DNA reads TGTGCCAGCAGGCGAGATACAACAGGGGCTGTCTATGGCTACACCTTC. It is translated as CASRRDTTGAVYGYTF.

The rearrangement uses TRBV5-4 and TRBJ1-5; 11 positions agree with TRBD1. V lost 4 bases, J lost 4 bases, and 4 bases stayed unmatched. Per the germline V gene, CDR1 is SGHNT and CDR2 is YYREEE (reference sequence). The CDR3 consists of 15 residues. CDR3 loop: CASSEGQGVNQPQHF. DNA of the CDR3: TGTGCCAGCAGCGAGGGACAGGGGGTAAATCAGCCCCAGCATTTT.

The chain combines TRBV7-9 with TRBJ2-1; D gene ambiguous. This CDR3 is 13 amino acids long. Per the germline V gene, CDR1 is SEHNR and CDR2 is FQNEAQ (reference sequence). Trimming left V 3 bases short and J 9 bases short, with 12 bases between. The CDR3 sequence: CASSFGSWSEQFF. For the CDR3, the DNA is TGTGCCAGCAGCTTTGGTAGCTGGAGTGAGCAGTTCTTC.